This paragraph reports one T cell receptor (beta chain). Antigen: not known. The V gene lost 5 bases and the J gene lost 5 bases, with 15 bases spanning the gap. The CDR3 covers 15 residues. CDR1 is SEHNR, CDR2 FQNEAQ, per germline (reference sequence). The data are from a study of graft-versus-host responses after intestinal transplantation. Study information: Every recipient had anti-thymocyte globulin induction and around 3 years of tacrolimus plus steroids. Notes on the study in general: Maximum circulating GvH clone levels tracked with early post-transplant HvG decreases. Marrow from the recipient contained GvH clones, some of which had appeared first in ileum or blood. High graft-versus-host to host-versus-graft clonal ratios were seen in allografts of patients with graft-donor T cell macrochimerism.

Produced via immunoSEQ multiplex PCR; TCRdb's table is partial and in-frame only. The repertoire consists of 80,000 to 100,000 clones, with around 90% occurring once and the leading ten covering about 0.073%. This sequence originates from a human donor who was the organ donor for an intestinal transplant. This sequence joins TRBV7-9 and TRBJ2-2; tentatively, D is TRBD2 (6 bases). The material was unstimulated CD8+ T cells sorted from spleen or lymph node cells, obtained before transplant. In DNA form, the CDR3 reads TGTGCCAGCAGCCCTAGCGCGGGGTGGACCGGGGAGCTGTTTTTT. Residues: CASSPSAGWTGELFF. Together with reference TRBV7-9 and TRBJ2-2, the CDR3 gives the full variable domain: DTGVSQNPRHKITKRGQNVTFRCDPISEHNRLYWYRQTLGQGPEFLTYFQNEAQLEKSRLLSDRFSAERPKGSFSTLEIQRTEQGDSAMYLCASSPSAGWTGELFFGEGSRLTVL.